These 32 T cell receptor beta chains came from one sample sequenced in a study of shared clonotypes between healthy human individuals. The method was immunoSEQ multiplex PCR; TCRdb's version includes in-frame clones alone and lacks a portion of them. In the table there are some 2,000,000 clones, 85% to 95% of which are singletons. The sample comprised naive CD4+ T cells sorted from blood. Subset specified: CD45RA+ positively selected. All receptors come from a man younger than 35 in good health.

The V and J genes are TRBV9 and TRBJ1-6; TRBD1 might be the D (6 bases). This CDR3 region has 15 residues. V was trimmed by 4 bases and J by 6 bases, leaving 14 bases between them. Germline loops: CDR1 SGDLS, CDR2 YYNGEE. The CDR3 bases are TGTGCCAGCAGCACGGAACAGGGCCCTAATTCACCCCTCCACTTT. Translating gives CASSTEQGPNSPLHF.

CDR3 loop: CATSRVLLGGGVWEQYF. The CDR3 coding sequence is TGTGCCACCAGCAGAGTTCTTTTGGGAGGGGGAGTTTGGGAGCAGTACTTC. This chain uses TRBV15 with TRBJ2-7; perhaps TRBD2 as D (7 bases). The CDR3 contains 17 residues. CDR1 LNHNV and CDR2 YYDKDF come from the germline V gene (reference sequence). V was shortened by 1 base and J by 7 bases, with 23 bases between the two germline ends. Variable domain in full (rest from reference TRBV15 and TRBJ2-7): DAMVIQNPRYQVTQFGKPVTLSCSQTLNHNVMYWYQQKSSQAPKLLFHYYDKDFNNEADTPDNFQSRRPNTSFCFLDIRSPGLGDTAMYLCATSRVLLGGGVWEQYFGPGTRLTVT.

The chain couples TRBV5-1 to TRBJ2-3, with 8 nucleotides matching TRBD2. Germline lookup yields CDR1 SGHRS and CDR2 YFSETQ. The CDR3 spans 16 residues. V lost 1 base to trimming and J lost 4 bases; unmatched junction nucleotides: 8. For the CDR3, the DNA is TGCGCCAGCAGCTTGCCGAGCGGGAGTTCCCCAGATACGCAGTATTTT. Its protein product is CASSLPSGSSPDTQYF.

V is TRBV6-6 and J is TRBJ2-7, with TRBD2 matching 7 bases. This CDR3 has 15 amino acids. The V and J ends lost 9 bases and 5 bases, in that order; junction bases with no gene match: 16. Germline V CDR1 and CDR2: MNHNY, SVGAGI (reference sequence). The CDR3 protein is CASCREGRFVDEQYF. CDR3 in DNA: TGTGCCAGTTGTAGGGAGGGGCGATTTGTAGACGAGCAGTACTTC.

V gene TRBV6-5 combines with J gene TRBJ1-2, with no clear D. This CDR3 comprises 16 residues. The V end lost 2 bases, the J end lost 1 base, and 14 bases lay between the germline ends. The germline gives CDR1 MNHEY, CDR2 SVGAGI. Here the CDR3 reads CASSYGYRGFNYGYTF. The CDR3 nucleotides read TGTGCCAGCAGTTACGGCTACCGGGGTTTTAACTATGGCTACACCTTC.

V usage is TRBV25-1 and J usage is TRBJ2-3; weak D call: TRBD2 (5 bases). The CDR3 spans 18 residues. CDR1 MGHDK and CDR2 SYGVNS come from the germline V gene. V lost 6 bases and J 0 bases, leaving 22 bases between the germline ends. As DNA, the CDR3 is TGTGCCAGCAGCGAACCGGGGTCAGGCGCCACTAGCACAGATACGCAGTATTTT. Residues: CASSEPGSGATSTDTQYF.

The V call is TRBV10-2, the J call TRBJ2-5; no reliable D call. Germline CDR1 and CDR2: WSHSY and SAAADI. Trimming left V 6 bases short and J 5 bases short, with 16 bases between. This CDR3 region has 14 residues. The CDR3 DNA follows: TGCGCCAGCAGAGATGGCCTTACGCGGGAGACCCAGTACTTC. This codes for CASRDGLTRETQYF.

The V gene is TRBV12-5, the J gene TRBJ2-3, with 8 bases that match TRBD1. The V and J ends lost 6 bases and 4 bases, in that order; junction bases with no gene match: 9. This CDR3 has 15 amino acids. Germline-derived CDR1 and CDR2 are LGHNT and FRNRAP. The CDR3, as DNA: TGTGCTAGTGGACCCGGACAGGGAAGGTCAGATACGCAGTATTTT. The encoded protein is CASGPGQGRSDTQYF.

This clone has just one count. The V gene is TRBV9, the J gene TRBJ2-7; 8 nucleotides match TRBD2. V shed 2 bases and J 2 bases; nucleotides not matched to a gene: 9. CDR3 size: 16 residues. Germline loops: CDR1 SGDLS, CDR2 YYNGEE. CDR3 coding DNA: TGTGCCAGCAGCGTCGATTTCGATAGCGGGGCCTACGAGCAGTACTTC. Translation gives CASSVDFDSGAYEQYF. Together with reference TRBV9 and TRBJ2-7, the CDR3 gives the full variable domain: DSGVTQTPKHLITATGQRVTLRCSPRSGDLSVYWYQQSLDQGLQFLIQYYNGEERAKGNILERFSAQQFPDLHSELNLSSLELGDSALYFCASSVDFDSGAYEQYFGPGTRLTVT.

Regarding this clone: This sample also contains other DNA sequences that code for the same CDR3. The V and J genes are TRBV6-5 and TRBJ2-7, with D uncertain. CDR1 is MNHEY and CDR2 is SVGAGI in the germline V gene. This CDR3 is 14 amino acids long. V lost 3 bases and J 1 base, leaving 10 bases between the germline ends. As DNA, the CDR3 is TGTGCCAGCAGTTATGGGGTATCTTCCTACGAGCAGTACTTC. As protein: CASSYGVSSYEQYF.

The chain carries TRBV5-3 and TRBJ1-4; 10 bases align to TRBD1. TRBV5-3 is given ORF status, its function remaining uncertain. The CDR3 has 16 residues. The junction had 7 bases not matched to a gene; V was cut back by 3 bases and J by 5 bases. The CDR3 here is CARSCYWGQGNEKLFF. The CDR3 coding sequence is TGTGCCAGAAGCTGTTATTGGGGACAGGGGAATGAAAAACTGTTTTTT.

The CDR3 DNA follows: TGTGCCTGGAGGGGCCGAGGTGCGGGAACTTACAATGAGCAGTTCTTC. Translating it yields CAWRGRGAGTYNEQFF. This rearrangement joins TRBV30 to TRBJ2-1; weak D call: TRBD2 (6 bases). CDR1 is GTSNPN, CDR2 SVGIG, per germline (reference sequence). The CDR3 runs 16 residues. V lost 3 bases and J 4 bases, leaving 19 bases between the germline ends.

As for this clone: Other DNA sequences in this sample translate to the same CDR3. V is TRBV5-4 and J is TRBJ1-1, with 7 bases identical to TRBD1. Germline CDR1 SGHNT, CDR2 YYREEE (reference sequence). With 4 bases clipped from V and 1 base from J, the junction kept 7 bases outside the gene matches. The CDR3 is 15 residues long. The CDR3 DNA sequence: TGTGCCAGCAGCCCATGGACAGGACCGAACACTGAAGCTTTCTTT. It codes for CASSPWTGPNTEAFF.

Concerning this clone: Relative to the germline gene, one junction end is altered; a read error may explain this. CDR3 DNA sequence: TGTGCCAGCAGTGAAGAAGGGACAGGGGGCGCGGGGATGGACTTC. This translates into CASSEEGTGGAGMDF. The chain carries TRBV2 and TRBJ2-7; the match to TRBD1 covers 12 bases. The CDR3 length is 15 residues. Looked up from germline, CDR1 is SNHLY and CDR2 is FYNNEI.

CDR3 sequence (DNA): TGTGCCAGCAGTCGAGACAGGATTAACGGTCACGAGCAGTACTTC. Residues: CASSRDRINGHEQYF. The chain combines TRBV27 with TRBJ2-7, with TRBD1 as a possible D gene (6 bases). This CDR3 is 15 amino acids long. V was shortened by 5 bases and J by 5 bases, with 19 bases between the two germline ends. The germline CDR1 and CDR2 sequences are MNHEY and SMNVEV (reference sequence).

The genes are TRBV11-2 and TRBJ1-4; 8 bases align to TRBD1. The CDR3 runs 16 residues. Trimming at V came to 1 base and at J to 2 bases, leaving 3 bases not matched to a gene. Germline V lookup: CDR1 SGHAT, CDR2 FQNNGV. The CDR3 here is CASSLARGLTNEKLFF. DNA of the CDR3: TGTGCCAGCAGCTTAGCCAGGGGGCTTACTAATGAAAAACTGTTTTTT.

The chain recombines TRBV28 with TRBJ2-7, with 9 bases matching TRBD1. The germline V gene has CDR1 MDHEN and CDR2 SYDVKM. The trim removed 0 bases at V and 2 bases at J, leaving 2 bases unmatched. There are 15 residues in the CDR3. CDR3 region: CASSLWGTGTYEQYF. The CDR3 DNA sequence: TGTGCCAGCAGTTTATGGGGGACAGGGACCTACGAGCAGTACTTC.

J is TRBJ1-2 and V is TRBV21-1. TRBV21-1 is tagged as a pseudogene. The CDR3 spans 12 residues. The CDR3 region is CASSKAGYGYTF. Written as DNA, the CDR3 is TGTGCCAGCAGCAAAGCGGGCTATGGCTACACCTTC.

V usage is TRBV12-5 and J usage is TRBJ1-1; D unclear. CDR3 length: 14 residues. With 1 base removed from V and 1 base from J, the gap between germline ends came to 7 bases. In germline, CDR1 is LGHNT, CDR2 FRNRAP. CDR3 coding DNA: TGTGCTAGTGGTTTGGGACACTGGAACACTGAAGCTTTCTTT. Amino acid sequence: CASGLGHWNTEAFF.

For this clone: This sample includes further DNA sequences coding for the same CDR3. This chain links TRBV9 with TRBJ1-2, with a tentative D call TRBD1 (5 bases). V was shortened by 2 bases and J by 3 bases, with 8 bases between the two germline ends. Germline CDR1 and CDR2: SGDLS and YYNGEE. The CDR3 has 13 amino acids. For the CDR3, the DNA is TGTGCCAGCAGCGTCGGGACGGACTATGGCTACACCTTC. Amino acids: CASSVGTDYGYTF.

A word on this clone: The same CDR3 arises from other DNA sequences in this sample as well. The DNA for the CDR3 is TGTGCCAGCAGCCCCGGACAGGGGGTGAACACTGAAGCTTTCTTT. It is translated as CASSPGQGVNTEAFF. This sequence joins TRBV7-9 and TRBJ1-1; 10 bases agree with TRBD1. The CDR3 extends over 15 amino acids. Germline V lookup: CDR1 SEHNR, CDR2 FQNEAQ (reference sequence). V trimming: 5 bases; J trimming: 0 bases; junction bases outside the gene matches: 3.

Remarks on this clone: Other nucleotide sequences in the sample specify the same CDR3. The chain recombines TRBV18 with TRBJ1-2, with 9 bases that match TRBD1. Germline CDR1 and CDR2: KGHSH and LQKENI. J gave up 8 bases and V 6 bases, and 10 bases lay outside the gene matches. The CDR3 has 14 residues. CDR3 loop: CASSPSRTGDGYTF. In nucleotides, the CDR3 is TGTGCCAGCTCCCCCTCCAGGACAGGGGACGGCTACACCTTC.

This chain uses TRBV18 with TRBJ2-7, with 8 bases lining up with TRBD1. V shed 4 bases, J shed 5 bases, and the junction held 10 bases outside the gene matches. Germline V gene sequence: CDR1 KGHSH, CDR2 LQKENI. The CDR3 has 15 amino acids. The CDR3 here is CASSLSVTGVHEQYF. In nucleotides, the CDR3 is TGTGCCAGCTCACTGAGCGTGACAGGGGTCCACGAGCAGTACTTC.

In its sample, this clone was seen once. The chain employs TRBV5-6 and TRBJ2-2; a weak D match, TRBD2 (6 bases). The length of the CDR3 is 15 residues. V lost 7 bases and J 5 bases, leaving 18 bases between the germline ends. CDR1 and CDR2 from the germline V gene are SGHDT and YYEEEE. The CDR3 loop reads CASAEEGRGTGELFF. In DNA form, the CDR3 reads TGTGCCAGCGCGGAGGAGGGGAGAGGGACCGGGGAGCTGTTTTTT.

The J gene is TRBJ2-3, the V gene TRBV7-3, with TRBD2 identical over 15 bases. Germline values: CDR1 SGHTA, CDR2 FQGTGA. The CDR3 sequence is 15 residues long. V lost 4 bases to trimming and J lost 7 bases; unmatched junction nucleotides: 3. The chain's CDR3 is CASSSGLAGGNTQYF. CDR3 DNA: TGTGCCAGCAGCTCGGGACTAGCGGGGGGAAATACGCAGTATTTT.

About this clone itself: Germline is not matched at one junction end, which may reflect a read error. V gene TRBV7-2 combines with J gene TRBJ2-3; 9 bases line up with TRBD2. The germline gives CDR1 SGHTA, CDR2 FQGNSA. The CDR3 contains 15 residues. The CDR3 nucleotides read TGTGCCAGCAGCTTAGGTGGGACTAGCAGAGATACGCAGTATTTT. It is translated as CASSLGGTSRDTQYF.

V gene TRBV4-1 combines with J gene TRBJ1-2; tentatively, D is TRBD1 (5 bases). Germline assignment: CDR1 MGHRA and CDR2 YSYEKL. The V end was cut by 3 bases, the J end by 6 bases, with 20 bases between. CDR3 length: 16 residues. The DNA of the CDR3 is TGCGCCAGCAGCCACCTCGGGGGGTGGGCTAGGGATGGCTACACCTTC. This translates into CASSHLGGWARDGYTF.

The V gene is TRBV5-1, the J gene TRBJ2-5, with D perhaps assigned TRBD1 or TRBD2 (6 bases each). Germline V gene lookup returns CDR1 SGHRS and CDR2 YFSETQ. The V end was cut by 1 base, the J end by 1 base, with 11 bases between. The CDR3 sequence is 15 residues long. The CDR3 sequence: CASSLNRGVQETQYF. In nucleotides, the CDR3 is TGCGCCAGCAGCTTGAATAGGGGGGTCCAAGAGACCCAGTACTTC.

This sequence joins TRBV18 and TRBJ2-5; D not certain. CDR1 is KGHSH, CDR2 LQKENI, per germline. Trimming cost V 2 bases and J 5 bases, with 12 bases left between them. The CDR3 is 14 amino acids. The CDR3 reads CASSPEIGWETQYF. CDR3 nucleotides: TGTGCCAGCTCACCAGAGATAGGGTGGGAGACCCAGTACTTC.

J is TRBJ1-1 and V is TRBV7-6; D ambiguous. Trimming cost V 2 bases and J 0 bases, with 4 bases left between them. Germline CDR1 reads SGHVS; CDR2 reads FNYEAQ. CDR3 length equals 13 residues. CDR3 DNA sequence: TGTGCCAGCAGCTTAATGGTGAACACTGAAGCTTTCTTT. The encoded protein is CASSLMVNTEAFF. The full variable domain, in which reference TRBV7-6 and TRBJ1-1 provide the parts outside the CDR3, is GAGVSQSPRYKVTKRGQDVALRCDPISGHVSLYWYRQALGQGPEFLTYFNYEAQQDKSGLPNDRFSAERPEGSISTLTIQRTEQRDSAMYRCASSLMVNTEAFFGQGTRLTVV.

The chain recombines TRBV10-3 with TRBJ2-1; 7 positions match TRBD2. The V segment lost 1 base and the J segment 5 bases; nucleotides outside the gene matches: 2. This CDR3 region has 14 residues. Germline V gene data show CDR1 as ENHRY and CDR2 as SYGVKD. The CDR3 loop reads CAISELRGNNEQFF. In DNA form, the CDR3 reads TGTGCCATCAGTGAGTTGCGGGGGAACAATGAGCAGTTCTTC.

The CDR3 spells CASSMGGPNQPQHF. DNA for the CDR3: TGTGCCAGCAGCATGGGGGGCCCCAATCAGCCCCAGCATTTT. V is TRBV2 and J is TRBJ1-5; tentatively, D is TRBD1 (6 bases). The CDR3 consists of 14 residues. Trimming removed 6 bases at V and 3 bases at J, with 12 bases between. Looked up from germline, CDR1 is SNHLY and CDR2 is FYNNEI.